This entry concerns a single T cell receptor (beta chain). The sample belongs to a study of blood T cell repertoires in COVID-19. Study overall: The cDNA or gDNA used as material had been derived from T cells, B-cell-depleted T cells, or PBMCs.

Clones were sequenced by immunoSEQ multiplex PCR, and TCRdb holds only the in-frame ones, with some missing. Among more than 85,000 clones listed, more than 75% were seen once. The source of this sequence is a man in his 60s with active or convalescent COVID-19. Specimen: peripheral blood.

The CDR3 sequence: CASSLVGAWETQYF. The CDR3 nucleotides read TGCGCCAGCAGCTTGGTGGGGGCTTGGGAGACCCAGTACTTC. The chain is built from TRBV5-1 and TRBJ2-5, with a tentative D call TRBD1 (6 bases). Deletions cut 0 bases from V and 5 bases from J, with 11 bases between. The CDR3 runs 14 residues. From germline, CDR1 is SGHRS and CDR2 YFSETQ.